This T cell receptor beta chain was sequenced for a study of blood T cell repertoires in COVID-19. As for the study in general: The samples span acute and convalescent COVID-19 from the United States, Italy and Spain.

J gave up 3 bases and V 6 bases, and 3 bases lay outside the gene matches. Germline V gene lookup returns CDR1 MDHEN and CDR2 SYDVKM. The CDR3 spans 14 residues. This clone has a handful of counts. Per the original data handling: By means of reference gene primer amplification, nucleated cell counts were estimated. The method was immunoSEQ multiplex PCR; TCRdb's version includes in-frame clones alone and lacks a portion of them. V and J calls and clone size are those listed in that table; D and trimming were worked out from the DNA. The data contain 180,000 or so clones, 70% to 90% of them singletons. Donors of Cohort 3 who recovered were those that had two negative PCRs, clearance, or symptom resolution.

The sample taken for sequencing was PBMCs or T cells enriched from blood (not recorded which). This TCR derives from a woman aged 50 to 65 who had recovered from COVID-19. The rearrangement links TRBV28 to TRBJ1-2, with 11 bases lining up with TRBD1. This chain's CDR3 is CASSPDRGHYGYTF. The CDR3 DNA sequence: TGTGCCAGCAGCCCGGACAGGGGGCACTATGGCTACACCTTC.